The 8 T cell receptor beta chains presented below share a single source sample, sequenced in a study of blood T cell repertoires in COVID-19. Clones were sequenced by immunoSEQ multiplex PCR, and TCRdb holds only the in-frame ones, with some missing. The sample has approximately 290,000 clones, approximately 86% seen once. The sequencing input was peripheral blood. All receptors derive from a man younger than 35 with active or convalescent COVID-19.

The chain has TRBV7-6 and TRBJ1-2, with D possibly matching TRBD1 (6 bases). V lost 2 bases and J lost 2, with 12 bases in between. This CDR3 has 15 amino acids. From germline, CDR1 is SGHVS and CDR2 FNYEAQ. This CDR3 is CASSLTTDRNYGYTF. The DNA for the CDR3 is TGTGCCAGCAGCTTAACCACGGACAGAAACTATGGCTACACCTTC.

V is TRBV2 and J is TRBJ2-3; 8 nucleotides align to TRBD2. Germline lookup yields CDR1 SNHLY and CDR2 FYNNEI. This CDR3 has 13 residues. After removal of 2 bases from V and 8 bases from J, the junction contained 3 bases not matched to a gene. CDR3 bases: TGTGCCAGCAGTGAACAAAGCGGGGGTACGCAGTATTTT. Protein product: CASSEQSGGTQYF.

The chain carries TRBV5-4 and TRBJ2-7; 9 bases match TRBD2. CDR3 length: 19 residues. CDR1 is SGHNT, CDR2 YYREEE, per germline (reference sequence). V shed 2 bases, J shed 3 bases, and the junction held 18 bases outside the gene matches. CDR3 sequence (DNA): TGTGCCAGCAGCTTAGATCGGACTAGCGTTTCATTGGAACGCTACGAGCAGTACTTC. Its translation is CASSLDRTSVSLERYEQYF.

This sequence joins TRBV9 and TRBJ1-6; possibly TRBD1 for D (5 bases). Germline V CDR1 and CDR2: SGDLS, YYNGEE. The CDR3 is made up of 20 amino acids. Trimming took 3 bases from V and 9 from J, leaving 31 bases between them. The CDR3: CASSGVEEGSEPRAGSPLHF. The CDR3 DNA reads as TGTGCCAGCAGCGGCGTCGAGGAGGGGTCAGAACCAAGGGCGGGTTCACCCCTCCACTTT.

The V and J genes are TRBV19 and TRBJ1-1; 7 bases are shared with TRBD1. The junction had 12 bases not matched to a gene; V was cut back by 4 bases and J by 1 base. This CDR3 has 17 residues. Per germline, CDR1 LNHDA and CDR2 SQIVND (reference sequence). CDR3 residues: CASSNLPPGQPNTEAFF. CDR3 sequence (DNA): TGTGCCAGTAGTAACTTACCCCCGGGACAGCCGAACACTGAAGCTTTCTTT.

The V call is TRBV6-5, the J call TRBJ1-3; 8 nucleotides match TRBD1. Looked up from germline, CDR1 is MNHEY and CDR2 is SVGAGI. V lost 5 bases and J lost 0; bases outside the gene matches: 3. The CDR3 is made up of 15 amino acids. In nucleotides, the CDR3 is TGTGCCAGCAGTATTACAGGGGGCTCTGGAAACACCATATATTTT. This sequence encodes CASSITGGSGNTIYF.

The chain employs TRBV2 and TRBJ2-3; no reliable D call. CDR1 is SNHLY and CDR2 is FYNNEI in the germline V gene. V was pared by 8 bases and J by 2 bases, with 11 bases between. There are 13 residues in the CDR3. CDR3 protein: CASERSITDTQYF. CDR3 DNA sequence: TGTGCCAGCGAGAGGTCTATCACAGATACGCAGTATTTT.

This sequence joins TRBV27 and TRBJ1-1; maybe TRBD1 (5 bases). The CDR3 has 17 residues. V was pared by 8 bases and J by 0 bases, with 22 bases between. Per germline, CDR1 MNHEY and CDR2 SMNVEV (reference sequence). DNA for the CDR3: TGTGCCAGCCTGTCCTTAGGGGAAAACCCCATGAACACTGAAGCTTTCTTT. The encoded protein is CASLSLGENPMNTEAFF.